Below, one T cell receptor (beta chain) is given with its context. V lost 1 base to trimming and J lost 3 bases; unmatched junction nucleotides: 4. The length of the CDR3 is 15 residues. Looked up from germline, CDR1 is MGHRA and CDR2 is YSYEKL. The sample belongs to a study of blood T cell repertoires in COVID-19. Study background: COVID-19 samples, acute and convalescent, were from the United States, Italy and Spain. The analysed material was cDNA or gDNA that came from T cells, B-cell-depleted T cells, or PBMCs.

The authors' processing: The authors estimated nucleated cell counts from reference gene primer amplification. Assay used: immunoSEQ multiplex PCR; TCRdb lists only in-frame clones, some missing. The V and J calls and clone size come from that table; D and trimming were worked out from the DNA. Of about 27,000 clones in the sample, about nine tenths are singletons; the top ten hold roughly 7.7%. What was sequenced was peripheral blood. V and J are TRBV4-1 and TRBJ2-7; 9 bases line up with TRBD2. This clonotype was obtained from a woman aged 45-60 years with active COVID-19. The CDR3 DNA follows: TGCGCCAGCAGCCAAGCGGCGACTAGCGGCTACGAGCAGTACTTC. It translates to CASSQAATSGYEQYF.